This T cell receptor (beta chain) appears in the sequencing data of a study of T cells in Graves' hyperthyroidism and ophthalmopathy. Amplification of TCR beta CDR3 regions was performed using RNA transcripts as template. First-round RT-PCR with HTBI primers amplified the TCR CDR3 region. TCRdb reprocessed the multiplex PCR reads with MiXCR, giving one entry per CDR3 protein. The sample gives roughly 380,000 distinct CDR3 sequences, 13% of which show up once; more than 20% is in the top ten. The V gene end was trimmed by 1 base and the J gene end by 6 bases; junction bases not matched to a gene: 11. The CDR3 has 17 residues. Germline CDR1 and CDR2: SEHNR and FQNEAQ (reference sequence). This clonotype was observed many times.

This TCR was sampled from a man aged 25-45 years with Graves' hyperthyroidism that later progressed to Graves' ophthalmopathy. The J gene is TRBJ2-1, the V gene TRBV7-9; TRBD1 matches at 8 bases. Sequencing was done on a sample of blood. The CDR3 DNA reads TGTGCCAGCAGCTTAGTCGGACAGGGAAAAGGGGGCAATGAGCAGTTCTTC. This gives the protein CASSLVGQGKGGNEQFF. The full variable domain, completed using reference TRBV7-9 and TRBJ2-1, is DTGVSQNPRHKITKRGQNVTFRCDPISEHNRLYWYRQTLGQGPEFLTYFQNEAQLEKSRLLSDRFSAERPKGSFSTLEIQRTEQGDSAMYLCASSLVGQGKGGNEQFFGPGTRLTVL.